These 13 T cell receptor beta chains were all obtained from the same sample, sequenced in a study of cytomegalovirus exposure and HLA in healthy donors. The primer mix had 60 Vbeta and 13 Jbeta primers. Clones were sequenced by immunoSEQ multiplex PCR, and TCRdb holds only the in-frame ones, with some missing. Here the sample spans some 76,000 clones, more than 60% being singletons. Sequencing was carried out using PBMCs. The receptors were gathered from a male donor in good health and CMV-seropositive.

This chain joins TRBV9 and TRBJ2-7; 7 bases line up with TRBD1. The CDR3 length is 15 residues. In germline, CDR1 is SGDLS, CDR2 YYNGEE. V trimming: 3 bases; J trimming: 0 bases; junction bases outside the gene matches: 6. The DNA of the CDR3 is TGTGCCAGCAGCGCCCGCCGGGACAGCTCCTACGAGCAGTACTTC. Translation: CASSARRDSSYEQYF. The complete variable domain, with remaining parts taken from reference TRBV9 and TRBJ2-7, reads DSGVTQTPKHLITATGQRVTLRCSPRSGDLSVYWYQQSLDQGLQFLIQYYNGEERAKGNILERFSAQQFPDLHSELNLSSLELGDSALYFCASSARRDSSYEQYFGPGTRLTVT.

This chain links TRBV6-5 with TRBJ1-1, with D possibly matching TRBD1 (5 bases). Trimming stripped 5 bases from V and 5 bases from J, with 15 bases between. The CDR3 has 14 residues. The germline CDR1 and CDR2 sequences are MNHEY and SVGAGI. The CDR3 spells CASSEVDRRTEAFF. The CDR3 DNA follows: TGTGCCAGCAGTGAAGTAGACAGAAGGACTGAAGCTTTCTTT.

This chain connects TRBV4-1 to TRBJ1-6, with 10 bases aligning to TRBD1. CDR3 length: 18 residues. In germline, CDR1 is MGHRA, CDR2 YSYEKL. V lost 3 bases to trimming and J lost 8 bases; unmatched junction nucleotides: 13. In DNA, the CDR3 is TGCGCCAGCAGCCATCAAGCCGGGACAGGGGCTTTGGATTCACCCCTCCACTTT. This codes for CASSHQAGTGALDSPLHF.

This clone was counted only a few times. One junction end does not reproduce the germline sequence, and a read error may be involved. The V gene is TRBV5-1, the J gene TRBJ1-1, with TRBD1 matching 9 bases. The germline V gene has CDR1 SGHRS and CDR2 YFSETQ. This CDR3 is 14 amino acids long. CDR3 amino acids: CASSSGQGNAEAFF. CDR3 nucleotide sequence: TGCGCCAGCAGCTCAGGACAGGGGAACGCTGAAGCTTTCTTT.

This clone was detected a few times. The junction does not match germline at one end; this may be a read error. This chain links TRBV7-9 with TRBJ2-3; D gene ambiguous. The CDR3 spans 12 residues. CDR1 and CDR2 from the germline V gene are SEHNR and FQNEAQ (reference sequence). CDR3 amino acids: CSSSRGTDTQYF. CDR3 nucleotide sequence: TGTTCCAGCAGTCGGGGCACAGATACGCAGTATTTT.

The rearrangement links TRBV25-1 to TRBJ1-2, with 9 bases lining up with TRBD1. This CDR3 is built from 15 residues. From germline, CDR1 is MGHDK and CDR2 SYGVNS. The J segment lost 5 bases and the V segment lost 3 bases, leaving 7 bases of the junction unmatched. The chain's CDR3 is CASSDPDRGLYGYTF. The CDR3 DNA is TGTGCCAGCAGTGACCCGGACAGGGGTCTTTATGGCTACACCTTC.

This clone was seen a few times. The chain links TRBV19 to TRBJ2-7; 8 nucleotides line up with TRBD2. V was clipped by 4 bases and J by 4 bases; unmatched bases: 0. CDR1 and CDR2 (germline): LNHDA, SQIVND (reference sequence). This CDR3 contains 12 residues. CDR3 coding DNA: TGTGCCAGTAGTAGCGGGAGGTACGAGCAGTACTTC. Protein product: CASSSGRYEQYF.

The rearrangement joins TRBV28 to TRBJ2-7; TRBD1 aligns across 11 bases. There are 14 residues in the CDR3. Germline values: CDR1 MDHEN, CDR2 SYDVKM. With 3 bases clipped from V and 3 bases from J, the junction kept 1 base outside the gene matches. CDR3 nucleotide sequence: TGTGCCAGCAGTTTGGACAGGGGGCTCTACGAGCAGTACTTC. As protein: CASSLDRGLYEQYF.

This clone was observed a single time. The chain recombines TRBV11-3 with TRBJ2-5; 7 bases fit TRBD2. The CDR3 has 15 amino acids. Germline values: CDR1 SGHNT, CDR2 YENEEA. The ends lost 4 bases at V and 2 bases at J; junction bases unmatched: 7. The CDR3 here is CASSSSGDNQETQYF. The DNA of the CDR3 is TGTGCCAGCAGCTCAAGCGGGGATAATCAAGAGACCCAGTACTTC.

V usage is TRBV5-6 and J usage is TRBJ1-3, with 11 bases identical to TRBD1. With 4 bases clipped from V and 5 bases from J, the junction kept 8 bases outside the gene matches. The length of the CDR3 is 16 residues. Germline values: CDR1 SGHDT, CDR2 YYEEEE. The DNA of the CDR3 is TGTGCCAGCAGCCAGGGACAGGGGGTTTTGAGAAACACCATATATTTT. Residues: CASSQGQGVLRNTIYF.

This clone came up once. This chain uses TRBV9 with TRBJ1-6; possible D gene TRBD1, 6 bases. From germline, CDR1 is SGDLS and CDR2 YYNGEE. Trimming cost V 3 bases and J 10 bases, with 14 bases left between them. The CDR3 length is 14 residues. The CDR3: CASSANREGSPLHF. As DNA, the CDR3 is TGTGCCAGCAGCGCAAACAGGGAGGGATCACCCCTCCACTTT.

The rearrangement joins TRBV30 to TRBJ2-2, with D perhaps TRBD1 (5 bases). CDR1 GTSNPN and CDR2 SVGIG come from the germline V gene (reference sequence). V was shortened by 1 base and J by 7 bases, with 13 bases between the two germline ends. This CDR3 is built from 14 residues. CDR3 loop: CAWSAGNRVGELFF. The CDR3 DNA reads as TGTGCCTGGAGTGCAGGGAATAGGGTCGGGGAGCTGTTTTTT.

Concerning this clone: A junction boundary mismatches the germline segment, possibly from a read error. The rearrangement links TRBV15 to TRBJ2-6; a weak D match, TRBD2 (5 bases). The CDR3 runs 18 residues. Germline V gives CDR1 LNHNV, CDR2 YYDKDF (reference sequence). The CDR3 coding sequence is TGTGCCACCAGAAAATCGTTTGGTCCTAGCTCTAGGGCCAACGTCCTGACTTTC. It yields the protein CATRKSFGPSSRANVLTF.